This T cell receptor (gamma chain) was recorded in a study of Vδ1+ human thymocytes. Study-level points and caveats: Around a fifth of thymic delta-chain sequences were Vdelta2, with few Vdelta3, unlike blood Vdelta1+ controls. TRD repertoires were essentially private, unlike widely shared TRG clonotypes. In the thymus, TRG and TRD repertoires looked highly polyclonal with Gaussian CDR3 lengths.

The template was reverse-transcribed extracted RNA. Pooled V-gene forward primers with one constant-region reverse primer generated the CDR3 amplicons by multiplex PCR. TCRdb processed the multiplex PCR reads again with the CATT caller. The sample consists of about 23,000 gamma-chain clones, around 13% of them appearing once. The sample holds a few counts of this clone. Its target is unknown. The germline CDR1 and CDR2 sequences are VENAVY and YDSYNSRV. The ends lost 6 bases at V and 5 bases at J; junction bases unmatched: 3. The CDR3 runs to 12 residues. After alphabeta T cell depletion, CD3+ Vdelta1+ Vdelta2- thymocytes were sorted. Vdelta1+ thymocyte sorts reached between roughly 97% and 99.6% purity.

The clonotype comes from a child under three years old who had congenital heart surgery. The source material was Vdelta1+ gamma-delta thymocytes from the thymus. Sample subset: FACS-sorted CD3+ TCRalphabeta- TCRVdelta1+ TCRVdelta2- thymocytes. This chain links TRGV8 with TRGJP1. CDR3 nucleotides: TGTGCCACCTGGACGACTGGTTGGTTCAAGATATTT. Translation gives CATWTTGWFKIF.